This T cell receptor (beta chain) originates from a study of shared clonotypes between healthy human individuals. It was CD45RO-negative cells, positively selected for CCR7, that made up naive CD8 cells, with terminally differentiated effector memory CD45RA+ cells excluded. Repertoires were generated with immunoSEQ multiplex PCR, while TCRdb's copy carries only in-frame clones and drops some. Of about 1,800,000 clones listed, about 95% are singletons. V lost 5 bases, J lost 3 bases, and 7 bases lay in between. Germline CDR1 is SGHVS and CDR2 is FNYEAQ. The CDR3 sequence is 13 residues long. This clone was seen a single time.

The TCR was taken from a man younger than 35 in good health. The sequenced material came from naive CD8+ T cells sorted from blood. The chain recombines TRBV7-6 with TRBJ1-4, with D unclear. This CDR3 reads CASSTGPNEKLFF. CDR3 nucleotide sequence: TGTGCCAGCAGCACCGGTCCTAATGAAAAACTGTTTTTT.